The present T cell receptor beta chain was sequenced within a study of spatial heterogeneity in lung cancer. Across the whole study: Sequencing of follow-up PBMC samples took place when they were available, at a median of around 2 years after resection. For the average unique TCR and UMI combination, more than nine occurrences appeared in raw reads. Study-wide results and caveats: TCRs found ubiquitously expanded in tumor appeared in blood more at resection than at follow-up.

CDR3 size: 15 residues. V lost 5 bases and J lost 7; bases outside the gene matches: 8. Per the germline V gene, CDR1 is SGHAT and CDR2 is FQNNGV. Time point here: blood at routine non-recurrence follow-up after resection. Unsorted whole RNA of tumor, nontumor lung or frozen PBMC was sequenced. Points on this clonotype: Its antigen is currently unknown.

TCRdb reprocessed the 5' RACE reads with MiXCR, giving one entry per CDR3 protein. The sample contains about 94,000 distinct CDR3 sequences, just under 20% of which appear only once. Sequencing used PBMCs, obtained at follow-up. This sequence joins TRBV11-2 and TRBJ2-7, with 13 bases that match TRBD2. The TCR was taken from a male donor with early-stage non-small cell lung cancer. The DNA for the CDR3 is TGTGCCAGCAGCGGAACTAGCGGGAGGGCGGGAGAGCAGTACTTC. Protein product: CASSGTSGRAGEQYF.